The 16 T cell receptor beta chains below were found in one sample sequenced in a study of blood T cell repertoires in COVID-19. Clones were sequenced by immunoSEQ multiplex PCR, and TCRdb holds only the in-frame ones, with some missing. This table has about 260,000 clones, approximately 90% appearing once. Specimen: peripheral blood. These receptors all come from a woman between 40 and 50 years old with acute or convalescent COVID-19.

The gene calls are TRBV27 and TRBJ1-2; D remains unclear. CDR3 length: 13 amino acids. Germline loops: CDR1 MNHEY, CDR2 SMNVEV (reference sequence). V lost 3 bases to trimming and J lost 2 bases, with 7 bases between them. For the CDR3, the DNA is TGTGCCAGCAGTTTCACGGGAAACTATGGCTACACCTTC. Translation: CASSFTGNYGYTF.

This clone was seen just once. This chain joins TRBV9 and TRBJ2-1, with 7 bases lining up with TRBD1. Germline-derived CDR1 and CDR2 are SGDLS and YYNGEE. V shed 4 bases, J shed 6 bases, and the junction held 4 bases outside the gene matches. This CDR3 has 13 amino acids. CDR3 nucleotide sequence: TGTGCCAGCAGCCCGGGACAGTTCAATGAGCAGTTCTTC. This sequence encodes CASSPGQFNEQFF.

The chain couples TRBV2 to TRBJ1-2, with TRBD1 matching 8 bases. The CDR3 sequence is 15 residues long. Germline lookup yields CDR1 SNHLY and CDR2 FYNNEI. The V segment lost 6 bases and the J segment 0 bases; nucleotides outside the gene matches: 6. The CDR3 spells CASRDRAAANYGYTF. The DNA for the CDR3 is TGTGCCAGCAGGGACAGGGCCGCAGCTAACTATGGCTACACCTTC.

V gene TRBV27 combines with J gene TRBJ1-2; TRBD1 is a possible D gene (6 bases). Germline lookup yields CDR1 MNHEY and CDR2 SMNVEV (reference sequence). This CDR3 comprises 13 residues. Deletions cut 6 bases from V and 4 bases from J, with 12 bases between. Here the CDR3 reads CASRLQGSYGYTF. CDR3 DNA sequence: TGTGCCAGCAGGCTACAGGGCTCCTATGGCTACACCTTC.

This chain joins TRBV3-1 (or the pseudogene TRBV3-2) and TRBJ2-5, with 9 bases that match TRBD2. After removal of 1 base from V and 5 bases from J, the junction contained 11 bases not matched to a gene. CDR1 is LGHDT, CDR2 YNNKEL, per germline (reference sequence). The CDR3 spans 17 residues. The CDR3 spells CASSQVLSGGFGETQYF. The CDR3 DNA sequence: TGTGCCAGCAGCCAAGTCCTCAGCGGGGGGTTTGGGGAGACCCAGTACTTC.

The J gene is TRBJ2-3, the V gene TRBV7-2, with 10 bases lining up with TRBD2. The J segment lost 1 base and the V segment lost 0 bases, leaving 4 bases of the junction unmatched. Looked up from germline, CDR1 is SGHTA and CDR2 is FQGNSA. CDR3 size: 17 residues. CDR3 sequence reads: CASSLARLAGGTDTQYF. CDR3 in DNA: TGTGCCAGCAGCTTAGCACGGCTAGCGGGGGGCACAGATACGCAGTATTTT.

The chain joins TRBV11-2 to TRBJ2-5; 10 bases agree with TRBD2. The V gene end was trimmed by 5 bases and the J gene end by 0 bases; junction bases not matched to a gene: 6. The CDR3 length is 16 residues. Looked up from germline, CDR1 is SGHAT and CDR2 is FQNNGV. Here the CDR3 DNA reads TGTGCCAGCAGCCCGGGAGCGGGGGGGCACCAAGAGACCCAGTACTTC. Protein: CASSPGAGGHQETQYF.

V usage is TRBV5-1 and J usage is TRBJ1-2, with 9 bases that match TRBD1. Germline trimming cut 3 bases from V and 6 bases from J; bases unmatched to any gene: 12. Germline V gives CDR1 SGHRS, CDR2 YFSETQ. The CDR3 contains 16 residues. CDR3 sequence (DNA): TGCGCCAGCAGCTCTTTCCTGGACAGGGGTTTGGATGGCTACACCTTC. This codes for CASSSFLDRGLDGYTF.

The CDR3 spells CASSVAVAETQYF. Written as DNA, the CDR3 is TGTGCCAGCAGCGTAGCGGTAGCTGAGACCCAGTACTTC. This chain connects TRBV9 to TRBJ2-5, with D unresolved. The CDR3 has 13 amino acids. V shed 0 bases and J shed 5 bases, with 8 bases lying between them. Looked up from germline, CDR1 is SGDLS and CDR2 is YYNGEE.

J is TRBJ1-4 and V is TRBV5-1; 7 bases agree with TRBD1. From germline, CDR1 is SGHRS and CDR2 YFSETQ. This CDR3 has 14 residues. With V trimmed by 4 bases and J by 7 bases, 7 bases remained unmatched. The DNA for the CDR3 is TGCGCCAGCAGCCTTACAGGGGATAGTGAAAAACTGTTTTTT. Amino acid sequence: CASSLTGDSEKLFF.

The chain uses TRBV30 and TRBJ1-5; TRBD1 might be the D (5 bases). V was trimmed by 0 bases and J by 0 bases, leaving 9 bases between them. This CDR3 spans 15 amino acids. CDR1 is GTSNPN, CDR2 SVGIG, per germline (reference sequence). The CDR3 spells CAWSVGGSSNQPQHF. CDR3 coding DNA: TGTGCCTGGAGTGTCGGGGGGAGTAGCAATCAGCCCCAGCATTTT.

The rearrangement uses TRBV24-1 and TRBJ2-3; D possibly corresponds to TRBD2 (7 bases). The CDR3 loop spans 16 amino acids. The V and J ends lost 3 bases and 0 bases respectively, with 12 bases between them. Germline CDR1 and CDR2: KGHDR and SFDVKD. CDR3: CATSDGGAGSTDTQYF. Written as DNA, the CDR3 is TGTGCCACCAGTGATGGGGGGGCAGGGAGCACAGATACGCAGTATTTT.

The CDR3 reads CASTSEVLSSGNTIYF. The CDR3 DNA is TGCGCCAGCACCTCGGAGGTTTTAAGCTCTGGAAACACCATATATTTT. The chain carries TRBV5-1 and TRBJ1-3; D is unclear. This CDR3 has 16 amino acids. Germline lookup yields CDR1 SGHRS and CDR2 YFSETQ. V lost 6 bases and J lost 0, with 16 bases in between. The entire variable domain, with the rest obtained from reference TRBV5-1 and TRBJ1-3, is as follows: KAGVTQTPRYLIKTRGQQVTLSCSPISGHRSVSWYQQTPGQGLQFLFEYFSETQRNKGNFPGRFSGRQFSNSRSEMNVSTLELGDSALYLCASTSEVLSSGNTIYFGEGSWLTVV.

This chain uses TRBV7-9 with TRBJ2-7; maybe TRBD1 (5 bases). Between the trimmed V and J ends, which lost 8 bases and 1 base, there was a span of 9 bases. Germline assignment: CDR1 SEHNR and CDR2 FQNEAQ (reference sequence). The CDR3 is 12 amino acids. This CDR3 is CASPGHSYEQYV. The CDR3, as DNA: TGTGCCAGCCCCGGACATTCCTACGAGCAGTACGTC.

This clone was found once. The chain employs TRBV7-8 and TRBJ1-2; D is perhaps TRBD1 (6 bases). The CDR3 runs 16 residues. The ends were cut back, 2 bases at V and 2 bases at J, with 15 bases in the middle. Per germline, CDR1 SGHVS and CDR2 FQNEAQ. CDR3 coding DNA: TGTGCCAGCAGCTTACGGGCGGGGGCACTGAACTATGGCTACACCTTC. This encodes CASSLRAGALNYGYTF. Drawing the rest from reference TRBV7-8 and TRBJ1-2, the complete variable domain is GAGVSQSPRYKVAKRGQDVALRCDPISGHVSLFWYQQALGQGPEFLTYFQNEAQLDKSGLPSDRFFAERPEGSVSTLKIQRTQQEDSAVYLCASSLRAGALNYGYTFGSGTRLTVV.

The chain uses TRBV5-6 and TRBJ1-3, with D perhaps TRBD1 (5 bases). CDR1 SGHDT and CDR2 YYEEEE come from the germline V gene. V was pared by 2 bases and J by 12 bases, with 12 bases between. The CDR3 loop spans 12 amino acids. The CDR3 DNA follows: TGTGCCAGCAGCTTTTCGCAGGGAATCATATATTTT. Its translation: CASSFSQGIIYF.